A single sample gave rise to the 7 T cell receptor beta chains below, sequenced in a study of OX40 agonist ivuxolimab in advanced cancers. Data came from immunoSEQ multiplex PCR; TCRdb stores just in-frame clones and leaves some out. The sample has tens of thousands of clones, around 79% seen once. The input for sequencing was CD4+ or CD8+ T cells sorted from blood, taken in a trial of the OX40 agonist ivuxolimab. These receptors were obtained from an adult with an advanced solid tumor such as melanoma, head and neck, liver or kidney cancer.

The chain employs TRBV2 and TRBJ2-1, with 9 bases lining up with TRBD1. V lost 5 bases and J lost 5; bases outside the gene matches: 1. The CDR3 runs 13 residues. The germline gives CDR1 SNHLY, CDR2 FYNNEI. This chain's CDR3 is CASSRDRDNEQFF. The CDR3 DNA reads TGTGCCAGCAGTCGGGACAGGGACAATGAGCAGTTCTTC.

This clone has just a few counts. V and J are TRBV28 and TRBJ2-5, with no clear D. The CDR3 is 15 residues long. Germline CDR1 MDHEN, CDR2 SYDVKM. Trimming took 6 bases from V and 4 from J, leaving 18 bases between them. As DNA, the CDR3 is TGTGCCAGCAGCGTCGGGCCTCCCCTGGGAGAGACCCAGTACTTC. Translating it yields CASSVGPPLGETQYF.

J is TRBJ2-3 and V is TRBV11-2; possible D gene TRBD2, 7 bases. CDR1 is SGHAT, CDR2 FQNNGV, per germline. Trimming stripped 7 bases from V and 5 bases from J, with 13 bases between. The CDR3 has 13 amino acids. The CDR3 region is CASKGGAGDTQYF. The CDR3 DNA reads TGTGCCAGCAAAGGGGGGGCGGGAGATACGCAGTATTTT.

The rearrangement joins TRBV14 to TRBJ2-2, with TRBD2 identical over 8 bases. Germline V CDR1 and CDR2: SGHDN, FVKESK. This CDR3 region has 15 residues. Trimming cost V 2 bases and J 6 bases; bases outside gene matches: 5. The CDR3 DNA follows: TGTGCCAGCAGCCAAAGATTCGGGGGGGCCGGGGAGCTGTTTTTT. It is translated as CASSQRFGGAGELFF.

In this sample, this clone turned up once. V usage is TRBV9 and J usage is TRBJ2-2; unclear D gene. Germline CDR1 SGDLS, CDR2 YYNGEE. V was pared by 2 bases and J by 4 bases, with 3 bases between. The CDR3 is 12 residues long. CDR3 amino acids: CASSVGTGELFF. For the CDR3, the DNA is TGTGCCAGCAGCGTGGGCACCGGGGAGCTGTTTTTT.

This chain connects TRBV28 to TRBJ2-7; D not resolved. The CDR3 extends over 12 amino acids. Trimming left V 2 bases short and J 6 bases short, with 8 bases between. In germline, CDR1 is MDHEN, CDR2 SYDVKM. The CDR3 loop reads CASSLRVGEQYF. CDR3 in DNA: TGTGCCAGCAGTTTAAGGGTCGGCGAGCAGTACTTC.

This clone has a handful of counts. The DNA for the CDR3 is TGTGCCAGCAGCCCCCCGGGGGTTAAAGGAGAGCAGTACTTC. Translated, it gives CASSPPGVKGEQYF. J is TRBJ2-7 and V is TRBV5-6, with D tentatively TRBD2 (6 bases). V dropped 4 bases and J dropped 7 bases, with 18 bases sitting between them. The germline CDR1 and CDR2 sequences are SGHDT and YYEEEE. The CDR3 spans 14 residues.